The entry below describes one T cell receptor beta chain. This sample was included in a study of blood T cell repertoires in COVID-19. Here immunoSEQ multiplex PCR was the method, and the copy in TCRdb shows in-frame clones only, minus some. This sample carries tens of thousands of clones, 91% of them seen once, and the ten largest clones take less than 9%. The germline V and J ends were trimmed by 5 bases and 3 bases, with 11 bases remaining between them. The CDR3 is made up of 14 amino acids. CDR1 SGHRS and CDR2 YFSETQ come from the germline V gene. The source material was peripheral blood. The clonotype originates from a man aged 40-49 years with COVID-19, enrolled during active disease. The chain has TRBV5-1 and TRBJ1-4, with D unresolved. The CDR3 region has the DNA TGCGCCAGCAGTACCGACGGAGCTAATGAAAAACTGTTTTTT. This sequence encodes CASSTDGANEKLFF.